A selection of T cell receptor beta chains follows, all from one sample in a study of blood T cell repertoires in COVID-19. Assay used: immunoSEQ multiplex PCR; TCRdb lists only in-frame clones, some missing. The sample holds around 170,000 clones, 88% seen once. Sequencing was carried out using PBMCs or T cells enriched from blood (not recorded which). The receptors were sampled from a woman under 30 who had recovered from COVID-19. CDR3s include the opening cysteine and the closing phenylalanine or tryptophan. D genes are given only for firm matches. Expanded clones are given a class, and other clones once, few, many or no size at all.

j_gene	abundance	v_gene	d_gene	CDR3nt	CDR3aa
TRBJ2-1	-	TRBV7-2	-	TGTGCCAGCAGCATTCAACAGCAAAAATTATACAATGAGCAGTTCTTC	CASSIQQQKLYNEQFF
TRBJ1-6	once	TRBV5-6	TRBD1	TGTGCCAGCAGCTGGGGACAGGGGACCAATTCACCCCTCCACTTT	CASSWGQGTNSPLHF
TRBJ1-2	-	TRBV3-1/TRBV3-2	-	TGTGCCAGCAGCCAAGGCAAATACCACAGGGTCGGCTATGGCTACACCTTC	CASSQGKYHRVGYGYTF
TRBJ2-5	-	TRBV18	TRBD1	TGTGCCAGCTCAGAGACAGGGGAGACCCAGTACTTC	CASSETGETQYF
TRBJ1-4	-	TRBV30	TRBD1	TGTGCCTGGAACTCAGGGGGCCTTGAAAAACTGTTTTTT	CAWNSGGLEKLFF
TRBJ1-6	-	TRBV7-9	-	TGTGCCAGCAGAAGCAATTGGCGGGATAATTCACCCCTCCACTTT	CASRSNWRDNSPLHF
TRBJ1-6	-	TRBV18	TRBD1	TGTGCCAGCTCTTCCCGGGCTGCCGACAGGGCTTCACCCCTCCACTTT	CASSSRAADRASPLHF
TRBJ2-7	-	TRBV9	TRBD1	TGTGCCAGCAGCCTCCAAGGGGACAGGGGGGACGAGCAGTACTTC	CASSLQGDRGDEQYF
TRBJ2-3	once	TRBV12-3/TRBV12-4	TRBD1	TGTGCCATCTCTCAGGGGGGCACAGATACGCAGTATTTT	CAISQGGTDTQYF
TRBJ2-7	-	TRBV6-6	-	TGTGCCAGCGCCGCGACAGTCGAGCAGTACTTC	CASAATVEQYF
TRBJ2-1	-	TRBV18	-	TGTGCCAGCTCAACTACTACGATCCACTGGCAGTTCTTC	CASSTTTIHWQFF
TRBJ2-3	-	TRBV18	-	TGTGCCAGCTCACCACCTGCGGGGATTTCAGATACGCAGTATTTT	CASSPPAGISDTQYF
TRBJ1-6	-	TRBV6-5	-	TGTGCCAGCAGCCTAACAGGGCTTTCTAATTCACCCCTCCACTTT	CASSLTGLSNSPLHF
TRBJ2-1	-	TRBV5-6	TRBD2	TGTGCCAGCAGCTTATGGGGACGCGGGGGCAATGAGCAGTTCTTC	CASSLWGRGGNEQFF
TRBJ2-7	-	TRBV6-5	-	TGTGCCAGCAGGTCACTAGATTCGGGCGAGCAGTACTTC	CASRSLDSGEQYF
TRBJ2-1	-	TRBV28	TRBD2	TGTGCCAGCAGTTATAGCGGGAGCAAGTACAGTGAGCAGTTCTTC	CASSYSGSKYSEQFF